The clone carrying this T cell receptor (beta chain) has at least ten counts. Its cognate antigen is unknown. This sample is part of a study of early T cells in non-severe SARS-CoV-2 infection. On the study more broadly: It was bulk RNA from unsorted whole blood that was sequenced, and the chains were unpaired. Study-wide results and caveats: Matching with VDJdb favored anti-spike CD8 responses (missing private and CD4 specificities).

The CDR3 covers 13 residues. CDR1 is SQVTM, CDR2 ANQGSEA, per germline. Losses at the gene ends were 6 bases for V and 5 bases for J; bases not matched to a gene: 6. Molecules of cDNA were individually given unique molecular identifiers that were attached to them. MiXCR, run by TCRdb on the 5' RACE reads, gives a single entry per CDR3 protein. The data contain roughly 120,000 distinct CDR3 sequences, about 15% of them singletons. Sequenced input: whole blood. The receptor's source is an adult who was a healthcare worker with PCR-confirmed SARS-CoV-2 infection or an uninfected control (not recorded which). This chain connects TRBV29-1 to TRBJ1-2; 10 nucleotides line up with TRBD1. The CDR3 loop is CSVGTGVNYGYTF. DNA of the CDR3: TGCAGCGTCGGGACAGGGGTGAATTATGGCTACACCTTC.